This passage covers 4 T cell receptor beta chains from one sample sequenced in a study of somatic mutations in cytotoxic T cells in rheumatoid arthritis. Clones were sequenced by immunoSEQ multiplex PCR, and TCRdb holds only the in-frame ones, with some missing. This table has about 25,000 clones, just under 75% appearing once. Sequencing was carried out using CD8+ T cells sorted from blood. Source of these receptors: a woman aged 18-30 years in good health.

CDR3 sequence: CASSDSAAGGAGRDQPQHF. In nucleotides, the CDR3 is TGTGCCAGCAGTGATAGCGCCGCAGGGGGCGCGGGTCGTGATCAGCCCCAGCATTTT. The V call is TRBV2, the J call TRBJ1-5, with TRBD1 matching 8 bases. Germline trimming cut 3 bases from V and 5 bases from J; bases unmatched to any gene: 18. The CDR3 runs to 19 residues. The germline V gene encodes CDR1 SNHLY and CDR2 FYNNEI.

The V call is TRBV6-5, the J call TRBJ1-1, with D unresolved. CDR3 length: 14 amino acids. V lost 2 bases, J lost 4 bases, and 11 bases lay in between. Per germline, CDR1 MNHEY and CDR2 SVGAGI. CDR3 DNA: TGTGCCAGCAGTTACCGGGGATTAGGCACTGAAGCTTTCTTT. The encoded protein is CASSYRGLGTEAFF.

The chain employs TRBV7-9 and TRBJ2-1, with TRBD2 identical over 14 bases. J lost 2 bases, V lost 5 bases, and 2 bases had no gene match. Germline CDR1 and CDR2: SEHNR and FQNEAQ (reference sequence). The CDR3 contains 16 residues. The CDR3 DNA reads TGTGCCAGCAGCCAGACTAGCGGGAGGGCCTACAATGAGCAGTTCTTC. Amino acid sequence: CASSQTSGRAYNEQFF.

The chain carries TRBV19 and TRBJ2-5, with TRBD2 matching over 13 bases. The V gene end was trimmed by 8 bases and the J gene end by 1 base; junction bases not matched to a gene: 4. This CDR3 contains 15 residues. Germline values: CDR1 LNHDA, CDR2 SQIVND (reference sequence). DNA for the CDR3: TGTGCCAGTTCCGGGACTAGCGGGATCCAAGAGACCCAGTACTTC. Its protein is CASSGTSGIQETQYF.